The TCR beta chain under discussion was sequenced for a study of breast tumors, draining lymph nodes, adjacent tissues. Study observations and caveats: Luminal-like breast cancer showed significantly greater tumor-nontumor repertoire similarity than basal-like breast cancer did. Tumor T cell lymph node origin was a supported hypothesis, not proven. Tumor repertoires ranked between lymph nodes and nontumor tissue in diversity, with V and J gene preferences. Findings are consistent with lymph node origin and intratumoral expansion of most tumor T cells.

This clonotype occurred many times. Its antigen remains unidentified. MiXCR, applied by TCRdb to the multiplex PCR reads, yields one record per CDR3 protein. The data hold approximately 210,000 distinct CDR3 sequences, with about a third observed a single time. Breast cancer patients provided tissue from their axillary draining lymph nodes. In germline, CDR1 is SEHNR, CDR2 FQNEAQ (reference sequence). The CDR3 sequence is 11 residues long. Between the trimmed V and J ends, which lost 11 bases and 8 bases, there was a span of 15 bases. This sequence joins TRBV7-9 and TRBJ1-2, with D possibly TRBD1 on 5 matching bases. The TCR sequence derives from a female donor with breast cancer. Some clones in this sample may be carry-over from other donors' samples. Source material: axillary lymph node tissue. CDR3 amino acids: CAGASARGYTF. For the CDR3, the DNA is TGTGCCGGGGCCTCAGCGAGGGGCTACACCTTC.